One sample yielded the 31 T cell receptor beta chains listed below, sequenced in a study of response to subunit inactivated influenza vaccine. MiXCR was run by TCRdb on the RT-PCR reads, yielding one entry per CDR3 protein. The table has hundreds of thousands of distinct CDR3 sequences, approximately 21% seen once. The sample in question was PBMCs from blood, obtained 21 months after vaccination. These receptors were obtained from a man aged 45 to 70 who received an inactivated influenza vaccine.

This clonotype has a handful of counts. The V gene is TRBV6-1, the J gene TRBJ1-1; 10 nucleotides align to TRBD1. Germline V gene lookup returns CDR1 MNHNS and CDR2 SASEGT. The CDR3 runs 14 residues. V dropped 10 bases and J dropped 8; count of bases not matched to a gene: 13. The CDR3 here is CATADWTGGVEAFF. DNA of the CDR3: TGTGCCACCGCGGATTGGACAGGGGGTGTGGAAGCTTTCTTT.

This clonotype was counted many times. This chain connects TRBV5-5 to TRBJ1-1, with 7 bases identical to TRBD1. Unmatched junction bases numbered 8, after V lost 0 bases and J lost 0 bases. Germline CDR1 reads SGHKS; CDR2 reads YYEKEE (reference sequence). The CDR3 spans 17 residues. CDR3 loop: CASSLGATGLMNTEAFF. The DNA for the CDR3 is TGTGCCAGCAGCTTGGGGGCGACAGGGTTAATGAACACTGAAGCTTTCTTT.

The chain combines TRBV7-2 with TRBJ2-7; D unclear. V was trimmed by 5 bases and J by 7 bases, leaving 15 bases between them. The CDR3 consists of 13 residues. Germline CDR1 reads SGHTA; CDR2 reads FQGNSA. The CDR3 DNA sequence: TGTGCCAGCAGCGCGAACAGACTTAGGGAGCAGTACTTC. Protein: CASSANRLREQYF.

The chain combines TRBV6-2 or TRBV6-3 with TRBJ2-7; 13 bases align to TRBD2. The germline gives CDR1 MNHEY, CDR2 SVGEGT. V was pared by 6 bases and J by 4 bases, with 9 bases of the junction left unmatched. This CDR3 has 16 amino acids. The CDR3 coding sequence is TGTGCCAGCAGCCTTAGGACTAGCGGGAGTCTGTACGAGCAGTACTTC. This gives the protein CASSLRTSGSLYEQYF.

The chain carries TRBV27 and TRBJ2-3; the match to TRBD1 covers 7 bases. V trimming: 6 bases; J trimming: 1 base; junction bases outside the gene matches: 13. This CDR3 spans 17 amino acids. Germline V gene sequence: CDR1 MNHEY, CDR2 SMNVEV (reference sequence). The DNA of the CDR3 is TGTGCCAGCAGGCCGCAACAGGGGAAGAAGGGCACAGATACGCAGTATTTT. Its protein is CASRPQQGKKGTDTQYF.

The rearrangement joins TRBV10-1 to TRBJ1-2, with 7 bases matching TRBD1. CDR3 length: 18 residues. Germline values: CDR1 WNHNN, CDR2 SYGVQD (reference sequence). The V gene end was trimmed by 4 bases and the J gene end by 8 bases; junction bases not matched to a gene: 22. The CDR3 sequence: CASSGKPGGRRSKSGYTF. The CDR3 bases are TGCGCCAGCAGTGGGAAACCAGGGGGACGACGGTCGAAGAGCGGCTACACCTTC.

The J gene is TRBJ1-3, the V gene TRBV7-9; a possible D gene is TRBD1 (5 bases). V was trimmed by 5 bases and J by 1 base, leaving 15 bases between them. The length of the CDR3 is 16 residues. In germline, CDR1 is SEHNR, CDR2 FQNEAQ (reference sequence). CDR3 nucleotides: TGTGCCAGCAGCCCTACTCCGGGGCGGTCTGGAAACACCATATATTTT. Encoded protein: CASSPTPGRSGNTIYF.

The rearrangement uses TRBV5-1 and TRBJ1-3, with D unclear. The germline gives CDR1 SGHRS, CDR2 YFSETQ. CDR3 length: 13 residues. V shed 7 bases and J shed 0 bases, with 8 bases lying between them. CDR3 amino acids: CASGEPSGNTIYF. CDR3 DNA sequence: TGCGCCAGCGGGGAACCCTCTGGAAACACCATATATTTT.

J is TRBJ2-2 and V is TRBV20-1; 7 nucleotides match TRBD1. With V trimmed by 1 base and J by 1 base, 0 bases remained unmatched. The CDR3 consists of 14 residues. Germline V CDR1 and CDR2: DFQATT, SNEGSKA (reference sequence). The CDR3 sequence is CSARGQGNTGELFF. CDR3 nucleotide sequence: TGCAGTGCTAGAGGACAGGGGAACACCGGGGAGCTGTTTTTT.

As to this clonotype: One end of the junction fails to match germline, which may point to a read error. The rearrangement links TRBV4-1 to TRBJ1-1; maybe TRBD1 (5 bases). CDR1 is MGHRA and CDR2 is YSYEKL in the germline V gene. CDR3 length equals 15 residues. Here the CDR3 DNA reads TGCGACAGCAGCCAGGGTCCATCGTCGAACACTGAAGCTTTCTTT. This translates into CDSSQGPSSNTEAFF.

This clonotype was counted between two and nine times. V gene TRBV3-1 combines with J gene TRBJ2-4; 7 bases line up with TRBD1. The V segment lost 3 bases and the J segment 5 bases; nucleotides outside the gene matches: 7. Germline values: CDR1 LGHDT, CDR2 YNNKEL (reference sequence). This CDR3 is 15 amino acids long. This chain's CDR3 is CASSHPTGLENIQYF. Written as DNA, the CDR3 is TGTGCCAGCAGCCACCCGACAGGGTTGGAAAACATTCAGTACTTC.

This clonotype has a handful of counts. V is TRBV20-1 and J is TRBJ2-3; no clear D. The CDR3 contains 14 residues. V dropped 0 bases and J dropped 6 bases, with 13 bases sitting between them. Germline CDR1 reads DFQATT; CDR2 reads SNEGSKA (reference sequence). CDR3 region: CSARDRMLGDTQYF. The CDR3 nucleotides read TGCAGTGCTAGAGATAGGATGCTCGGGGATACGCAGTATTTT.

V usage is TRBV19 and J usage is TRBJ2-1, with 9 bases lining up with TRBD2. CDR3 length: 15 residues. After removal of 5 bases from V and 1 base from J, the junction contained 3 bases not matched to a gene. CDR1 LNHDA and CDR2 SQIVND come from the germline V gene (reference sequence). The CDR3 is CASSYLAGSYNEQFF. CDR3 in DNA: TGTGCCAGTAGTTACCTAGCGGGATCCTACAATGAGCAGTTCTTC. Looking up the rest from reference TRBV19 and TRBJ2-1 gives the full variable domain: DGGITQSPKYLFRKEGQNVTLSCEQNLNHDAMYWYRQDPGQGLRLIYYSQIVNDFQKGDIAEGYSVSREKKESFPLTVTSAQKNPTAFYLCASSYLAGSYNEQFFGPGTRLTVL.

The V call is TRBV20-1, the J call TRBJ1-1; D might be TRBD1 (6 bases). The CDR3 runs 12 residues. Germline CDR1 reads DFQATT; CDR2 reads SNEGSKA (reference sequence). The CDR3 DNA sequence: TGCAGAGGGGGAACGCCGAACACTGAAGCTTTCTTT. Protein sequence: CRGGTPNTEAFF.

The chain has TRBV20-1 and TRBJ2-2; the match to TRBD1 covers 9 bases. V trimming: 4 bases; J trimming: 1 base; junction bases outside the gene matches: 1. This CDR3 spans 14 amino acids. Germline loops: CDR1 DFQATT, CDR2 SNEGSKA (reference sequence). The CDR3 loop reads CSAKGQGNTGELFF. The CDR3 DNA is TGCAGTGCTAAGGGACAGGGGAACACCGGGGAGCTGTTTTTT.

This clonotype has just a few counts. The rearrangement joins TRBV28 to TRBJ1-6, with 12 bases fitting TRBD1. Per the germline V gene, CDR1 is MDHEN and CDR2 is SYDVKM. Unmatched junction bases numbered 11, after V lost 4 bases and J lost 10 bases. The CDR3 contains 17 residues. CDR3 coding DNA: TGTGCCAGCAGTTCCAGCCTCGGGGACAGGGGGCGGTCACCCCTCCACTTT. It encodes CASSSSLGDRGRSPLHF.

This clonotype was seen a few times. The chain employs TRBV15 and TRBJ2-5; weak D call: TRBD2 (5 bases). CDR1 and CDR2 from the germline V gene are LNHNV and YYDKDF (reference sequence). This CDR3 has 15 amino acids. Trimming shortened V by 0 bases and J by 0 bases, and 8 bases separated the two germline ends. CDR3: CATSRDTGNQETQYF. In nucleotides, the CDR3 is TGTGCCACCAGCAGAGATACCGGGAACCAAGAGACCCAGTACTTC.

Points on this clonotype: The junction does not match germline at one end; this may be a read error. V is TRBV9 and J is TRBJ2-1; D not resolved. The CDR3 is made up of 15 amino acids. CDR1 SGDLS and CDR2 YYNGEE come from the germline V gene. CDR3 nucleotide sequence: TGTGCCAGCAGCCCGGAGTCGGGCCCGATCAATGGGCAGTTCTTC. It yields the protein CASSPESGPINGQFF.

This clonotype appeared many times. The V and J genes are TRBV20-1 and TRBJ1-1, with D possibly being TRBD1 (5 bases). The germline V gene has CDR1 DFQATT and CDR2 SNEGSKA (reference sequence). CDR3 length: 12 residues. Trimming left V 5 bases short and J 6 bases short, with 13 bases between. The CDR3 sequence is CSASGTGSEAFF. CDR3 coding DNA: TGCAGTGCTTCCGGGACCGGCTCTGAAGCTTTCTTT.

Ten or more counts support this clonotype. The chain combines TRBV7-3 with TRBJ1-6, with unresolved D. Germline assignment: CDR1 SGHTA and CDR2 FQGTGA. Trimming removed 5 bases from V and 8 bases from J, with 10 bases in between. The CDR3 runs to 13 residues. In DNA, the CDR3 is TGTGCCAGCAGCCTCCTGAAGGATTCACCCCTCCACTTT. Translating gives CASSLLKDSPLHF. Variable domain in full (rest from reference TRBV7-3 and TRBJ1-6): GAGVSQTPSNKVTEKGKYVELRCDPISGHTALYWYRQSLGQGPEFLIYFQGTGAADDSGLPNDRFFAVRPEGSVSTLKIQRTERGDSAVYLCASSLLKDSPLHFGNGTRLTVT.

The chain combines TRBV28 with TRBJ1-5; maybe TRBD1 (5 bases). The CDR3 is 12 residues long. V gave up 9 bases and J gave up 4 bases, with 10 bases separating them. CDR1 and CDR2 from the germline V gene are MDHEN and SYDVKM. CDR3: CASIAGNQPQHF. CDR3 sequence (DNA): TGTGCCAGTATTGCAGGGAATCAGCCCCAGCATTTT.

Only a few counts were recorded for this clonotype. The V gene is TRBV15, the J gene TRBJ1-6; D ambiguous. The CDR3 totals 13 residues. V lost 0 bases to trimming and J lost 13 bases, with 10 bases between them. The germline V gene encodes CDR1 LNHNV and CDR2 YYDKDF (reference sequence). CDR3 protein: CATSRDYLDPLHF. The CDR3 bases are TGTGCCACCAGCAGAGATTATCTGGATCCCCTCCACTTT.

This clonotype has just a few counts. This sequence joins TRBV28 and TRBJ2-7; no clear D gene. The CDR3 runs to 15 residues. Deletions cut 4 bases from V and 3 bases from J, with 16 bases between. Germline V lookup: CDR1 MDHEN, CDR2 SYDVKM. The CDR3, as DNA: TGTGCCAGCAGTTCAAACCGTAAGGTTAGCTACGAGCAGTACTTC. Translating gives CASSSNRKVSYEQYF.

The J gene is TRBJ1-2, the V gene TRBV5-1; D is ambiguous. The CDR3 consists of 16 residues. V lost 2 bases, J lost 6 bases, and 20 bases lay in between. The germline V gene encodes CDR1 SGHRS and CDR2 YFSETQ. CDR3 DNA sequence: TGCGCCAGCAGCTTTTCCTCGAACCCCGGAAAAGATGGCTACACCTTC. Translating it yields CASSFSSNPGKDGYTF.

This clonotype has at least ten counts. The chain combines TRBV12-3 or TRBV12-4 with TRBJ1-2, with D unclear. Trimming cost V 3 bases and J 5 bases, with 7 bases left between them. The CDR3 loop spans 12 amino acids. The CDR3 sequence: CASSFGGYGYTF. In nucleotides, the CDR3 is TGTGCCAGCAGTTTCGGTGGATATGGCTACACCTTC.

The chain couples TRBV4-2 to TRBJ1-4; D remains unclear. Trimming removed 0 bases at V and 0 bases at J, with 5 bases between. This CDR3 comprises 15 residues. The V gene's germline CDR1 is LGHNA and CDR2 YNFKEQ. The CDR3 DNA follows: TGTGCCAGCAGCCAAGATAAAGCAACTAATGAAAAACTGTTTTTT. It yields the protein CASSQDKATNEKLFF.

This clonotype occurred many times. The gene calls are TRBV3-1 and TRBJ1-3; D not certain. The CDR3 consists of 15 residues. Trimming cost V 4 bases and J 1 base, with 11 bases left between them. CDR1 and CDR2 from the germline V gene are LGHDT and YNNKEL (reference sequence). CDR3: CASSLTSLSGNTIYF. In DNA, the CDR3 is TGTGCCAGCAGCCTCACCAGCCTGTCTGGAAACACCATATATTTT.

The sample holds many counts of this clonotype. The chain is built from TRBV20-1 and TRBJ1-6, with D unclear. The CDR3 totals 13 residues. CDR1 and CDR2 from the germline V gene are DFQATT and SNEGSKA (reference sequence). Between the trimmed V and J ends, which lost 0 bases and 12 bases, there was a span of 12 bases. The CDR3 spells CSARDGLGKPLHF. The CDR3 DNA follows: TGCAGTGCTAGAGACGGGCTGGGTAAACCCCTCCACTTT.

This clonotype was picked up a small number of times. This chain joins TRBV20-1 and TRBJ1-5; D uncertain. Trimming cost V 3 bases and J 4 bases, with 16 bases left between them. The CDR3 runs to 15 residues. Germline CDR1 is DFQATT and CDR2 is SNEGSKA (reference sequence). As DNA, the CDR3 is TGCAGTGCTAGTTCTGCGTGGGGAGATAATCAGCCCCAGCATTTT. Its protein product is CSASSAWGDNQPQHF.

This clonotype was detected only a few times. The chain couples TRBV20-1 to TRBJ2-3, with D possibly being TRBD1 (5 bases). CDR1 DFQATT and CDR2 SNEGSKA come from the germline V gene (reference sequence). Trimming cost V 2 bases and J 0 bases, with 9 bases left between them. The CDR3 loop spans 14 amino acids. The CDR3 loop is CSARRGPSTDTQYF. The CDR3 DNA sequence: TGCAGTGCTAGAAGGGGTCCGAGCACAGATACGCAGTATTTT.

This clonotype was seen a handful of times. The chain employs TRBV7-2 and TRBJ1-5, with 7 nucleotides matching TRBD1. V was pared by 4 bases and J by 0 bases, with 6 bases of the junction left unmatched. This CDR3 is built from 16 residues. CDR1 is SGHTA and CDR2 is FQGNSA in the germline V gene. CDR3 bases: TGTGCCAGCAGCTCCTTCGGGACAGATAGCAATCAGCCCCAGCATTTT. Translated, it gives CASSSFGTDSNQPQHF.